This T cell receptor (beta chain) was sequenced during a study of T-cell memory formation after mild COVID-19. TCRdb re-analysed the 5' RACE reads in MiXCR, keeping a single row per CDR3 protein. The table has around 210,000 distinct CDR3 sequences, 9.5% to 10% seen once. Study findings and constraints: Clones shrinking between day 15 and 85 showed a balanced CD4/CD8 split, and those that grew later tilted toward CD4+. Mostly located in CM and EM were contracting CD4+ clones, with contracting CD8+ clones located in EMRA.

This CDR3 has 11 residues. Germline assignment: CDR1 SGHRS and CDR2 YFSETQ. V was shortened by 1 base and J by 8 bases, with 6 bases between the two germline ends. On this clonotype itself: Its specificity is unknown.

This TCR was sampled from a young man who had mild COVID-19 (a few samples of this study predate the infection). Cell type and time point are not known. Material for sequencing was PBMCs or a T cell subset sorted from them (not recorded which). The rearrangement uses TRBV5-1 and TRBJ1-1; D is possibly TRBD1 (6 bases). CDR3 in amino acids: CASSLRGEAFF. In nucleotides, the CDR3 is TGCGCCAGCAGCTTGAGGGGGGAAGCTTTCTTT.